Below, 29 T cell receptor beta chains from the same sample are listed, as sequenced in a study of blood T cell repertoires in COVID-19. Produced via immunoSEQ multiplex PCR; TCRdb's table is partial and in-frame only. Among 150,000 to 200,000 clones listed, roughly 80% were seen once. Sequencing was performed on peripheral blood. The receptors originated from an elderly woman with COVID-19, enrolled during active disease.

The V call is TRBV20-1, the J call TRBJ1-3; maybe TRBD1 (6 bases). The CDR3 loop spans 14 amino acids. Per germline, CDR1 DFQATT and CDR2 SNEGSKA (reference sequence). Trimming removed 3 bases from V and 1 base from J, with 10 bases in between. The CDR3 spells CSASRQVSGNTIYF. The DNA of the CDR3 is TGCAGTGCTAGTAGACAGGTGTCTGGAAACACCATATATTTT.

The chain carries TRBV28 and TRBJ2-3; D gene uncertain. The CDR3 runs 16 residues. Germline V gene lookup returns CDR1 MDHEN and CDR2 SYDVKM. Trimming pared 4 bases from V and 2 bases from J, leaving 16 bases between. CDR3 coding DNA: TGTGCCAGCAGTTCCCCGGGTGTATCGCCCACAGATACGCAGTATTTT. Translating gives CASSSPGVSPTDTQYF.

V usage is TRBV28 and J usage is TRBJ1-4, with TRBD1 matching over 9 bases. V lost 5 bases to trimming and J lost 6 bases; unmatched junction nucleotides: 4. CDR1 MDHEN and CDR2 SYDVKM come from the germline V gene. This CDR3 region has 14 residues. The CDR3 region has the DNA TGTGCCAGCAGTCCAGACAGGGGGGATGAAAAACTGTTTTTT. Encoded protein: CASSPDRGDEKLFF.

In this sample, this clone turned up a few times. The CDR3 region has the DNA TGTGCCAGCACCTTACTAGCGGGAGGGGGGGAGACCCAGTACTTC. Protein product: CASTLLAGGGETQYF. V and J are TRBV21-1 and TRBJ2-5; the table's D gene call, TRBD2, was not cross checked with the DNA. TRBV21-1 is reported as a pseudogene. This CDR3 has 15 residues.

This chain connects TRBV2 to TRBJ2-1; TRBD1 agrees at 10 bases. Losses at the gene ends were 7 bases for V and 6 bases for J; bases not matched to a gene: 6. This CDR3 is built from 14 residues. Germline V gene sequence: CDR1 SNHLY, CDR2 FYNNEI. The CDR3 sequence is CASKGTGVGNEQFF. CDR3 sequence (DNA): TGTGCCAGCAAGGGGACAGGGGTGGGCAATGAGCAGTTCTTC. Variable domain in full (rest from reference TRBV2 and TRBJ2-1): EPEVTQTPSHQVTQMGQEVILRCVPISNHLYFYWYRQILGQKVEFLVSFYNNEISEKSEIFDDQFSVERPDGSNFTLKIRSTKLEDSAMYFCASKGTGVGNEQFFGPGTRLTVL.

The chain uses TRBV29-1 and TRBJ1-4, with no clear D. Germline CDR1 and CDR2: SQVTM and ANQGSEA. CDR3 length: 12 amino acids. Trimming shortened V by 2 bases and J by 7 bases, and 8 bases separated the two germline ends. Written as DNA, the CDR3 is TGCAGCGTTGAAACAGTTGGTGAAAAACTGTTTTTT. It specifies CSVETVGEKLFF.

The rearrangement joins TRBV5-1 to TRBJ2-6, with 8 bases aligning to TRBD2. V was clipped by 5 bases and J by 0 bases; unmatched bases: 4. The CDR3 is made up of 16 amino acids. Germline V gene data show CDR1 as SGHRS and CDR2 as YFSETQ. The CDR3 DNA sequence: TGCGCCAGCAGACCGGGAGGGGGCTCTGGGGCCAACGTCCTGACTTTC. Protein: CASRPGGGSGANVLTF.

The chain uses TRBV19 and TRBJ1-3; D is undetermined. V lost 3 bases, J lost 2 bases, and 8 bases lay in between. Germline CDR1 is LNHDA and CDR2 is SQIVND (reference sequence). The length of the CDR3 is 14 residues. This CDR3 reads CASSMAGTGNTIYF. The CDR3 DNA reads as TGTGCCAGTAGTATGGCGGGAACTGGAAACACCATATATTTT. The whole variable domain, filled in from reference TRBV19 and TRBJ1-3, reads DGGITQSPKYLFRKEGQNVTLSCEQNLNHDAMYWYRQDPGQGLRLIYYSQIVNDFQKGDIAEGYSVSREKKESFPLTVTSAQKNPTAFYLCASSMAGTGNTIYFGEGSWLTVV.

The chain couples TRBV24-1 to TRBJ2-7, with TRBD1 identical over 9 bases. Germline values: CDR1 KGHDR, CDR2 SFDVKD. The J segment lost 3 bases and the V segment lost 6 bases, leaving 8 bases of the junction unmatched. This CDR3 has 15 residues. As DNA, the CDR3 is TGTGCCACCAGTCCCCGCGGGACAGGGAACTACGAGCAGTACTTC. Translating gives CATSPRGTGNYEQYF.

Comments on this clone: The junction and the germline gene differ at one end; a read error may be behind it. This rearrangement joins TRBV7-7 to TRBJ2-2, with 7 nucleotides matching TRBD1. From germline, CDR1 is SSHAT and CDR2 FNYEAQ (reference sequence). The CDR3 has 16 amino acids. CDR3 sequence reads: CASSFAGGEATGELFF. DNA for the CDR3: TGTGCTAGCAGCTTTGCAGGGGGTGAGGCCACCGGGGAGCTGTTTTTT.

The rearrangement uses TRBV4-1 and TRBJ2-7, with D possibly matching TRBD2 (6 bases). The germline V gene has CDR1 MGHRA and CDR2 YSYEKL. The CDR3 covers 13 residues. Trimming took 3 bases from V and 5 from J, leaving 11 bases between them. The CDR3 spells CASSQITSHEQYF. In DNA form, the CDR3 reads TGCGCCAGCAGCCAGATAACTAGCCACGAGCAGTACTTC.

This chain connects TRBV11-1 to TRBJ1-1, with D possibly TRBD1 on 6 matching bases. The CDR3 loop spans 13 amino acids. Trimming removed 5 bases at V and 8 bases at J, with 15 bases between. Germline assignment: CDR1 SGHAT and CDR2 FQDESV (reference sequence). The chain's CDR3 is CASSPGRGREAFF. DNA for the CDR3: TGTGCCAGCAGCCCCGGGCGGGGGCGGGAAGCTTTCTTT. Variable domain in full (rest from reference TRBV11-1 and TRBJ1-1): EAEVAQSPRYKITEKSQAVAFWCDPISGHATLYWYRQILGQGPELLVQFQDESVVDDSQLPKDRFSAERLKGVDSTLKIQPAELGDSAMYLCASSPGRGREAFFGQGTRLTVV.

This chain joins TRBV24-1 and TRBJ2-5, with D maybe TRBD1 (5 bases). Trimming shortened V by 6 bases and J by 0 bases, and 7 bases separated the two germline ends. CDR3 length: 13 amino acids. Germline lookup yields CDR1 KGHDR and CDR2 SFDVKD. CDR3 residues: CATSKGYQETQYF. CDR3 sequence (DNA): TGTGCCACCAGTAAGGGGTACCAAGAGACCCAGTACTTC.

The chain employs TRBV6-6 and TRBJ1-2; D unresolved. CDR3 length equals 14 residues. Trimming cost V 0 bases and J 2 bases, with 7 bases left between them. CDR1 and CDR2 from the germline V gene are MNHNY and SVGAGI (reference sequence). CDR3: CASSYSEYNYGYTF. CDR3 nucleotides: TGTGCCAGCAGTTACTCGGAGTACAACTATGGCTACACCTTC.

The CDR3 bases are TGTGCCAGCAAGGGACTAGCGTACGCAGATACGCAGTATTTT. It yields the protein CASKGLAYADTQYF. V gene TRBV6-5 combines with J gene TRBJ2-3; 10 bases fit TRBD2. The junction had 5 bases not matched to a gene; V was cut back by 7 bases and J by 4 bases. The V gene's germline CDR1 is MNHEY and CDR2 SVGAGI. There are 14 residues in the CDR3.

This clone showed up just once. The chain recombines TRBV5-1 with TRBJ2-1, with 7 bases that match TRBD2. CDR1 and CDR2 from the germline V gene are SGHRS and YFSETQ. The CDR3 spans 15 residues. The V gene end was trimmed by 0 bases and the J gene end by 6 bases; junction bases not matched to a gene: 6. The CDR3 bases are TGCGCCAGCAGCTTGGGGAGGACTAGTACCAATGAGCAGTTCTTC. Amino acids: CASSLGRTSTNEQFF. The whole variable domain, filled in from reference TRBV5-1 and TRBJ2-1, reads KAGVTQTPRYLIKTRGQQVTLSCSPISGHRSVSWYQQTPGQGLQFLFEYFSETQRNKGNFPGRFSGRQFSNSRSEMNVSTLELGDSALYLCASSLGRTSTNEQFFGPGTRLTVL.

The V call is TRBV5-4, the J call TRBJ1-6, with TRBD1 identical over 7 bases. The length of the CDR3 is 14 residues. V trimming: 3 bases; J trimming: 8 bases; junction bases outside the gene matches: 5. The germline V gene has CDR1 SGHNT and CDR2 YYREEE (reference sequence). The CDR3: CASSSGQGDSPLHF. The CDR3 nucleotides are TGTGCCAGCAGCTCAGGGCAGGGGGATTCACCCCTCCACTTT. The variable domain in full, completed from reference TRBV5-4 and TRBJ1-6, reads ETGVTQSPTHLIKTRGQQVTLRCSSQSGHNTVSWYQQALGQGPQFIFQYYREEENGRGNFPPRFSGLQFPNYSSELNVNALELDDSALYLCASSSGQGDSPLHFGNGTRLTVT.

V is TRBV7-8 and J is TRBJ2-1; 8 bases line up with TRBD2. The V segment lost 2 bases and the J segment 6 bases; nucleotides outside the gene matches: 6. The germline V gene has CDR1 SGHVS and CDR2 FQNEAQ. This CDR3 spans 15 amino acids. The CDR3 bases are TGTGCCAGCAGCTTACAGAGCGGGAGAACCAATGAGCAGTTCTTC. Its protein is CASSLQSGRTNEQFF.

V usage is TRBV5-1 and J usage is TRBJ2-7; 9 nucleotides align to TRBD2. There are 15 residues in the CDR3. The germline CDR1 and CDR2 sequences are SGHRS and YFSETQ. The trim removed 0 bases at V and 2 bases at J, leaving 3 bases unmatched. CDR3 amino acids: CASSLDGTSPYEQYF. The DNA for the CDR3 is TGCGCCAGCAGCTTGGATGGGACTAGCCCCTACGAGCAGTACTTC.

CDR3 region: CASSQGPRGSLAKNIQYF. In DNA form, the CDR3 reads TGTGCCAGCAGCCAAGGGCCCCGGGGGTCCTTGGCCAAAAACATTCAGTACTTC. The chain has TRBV3-1 (or the pseudogene TRBV3-2) and TRBJ2-4; maybe TRBD2 (6 bases). The CDR3 contains 18 residues. Germline values: CDR1 LGHDT, CDR2 YNNKEL (reference sequence). V gave up 1 base and J gave up 1 base, with 17 bases separating them.

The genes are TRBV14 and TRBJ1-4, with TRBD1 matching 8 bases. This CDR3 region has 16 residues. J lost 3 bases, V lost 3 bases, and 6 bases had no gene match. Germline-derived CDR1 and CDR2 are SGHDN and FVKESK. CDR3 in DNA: TGTGCCAGCAGCCAGGCGATGACAGGGGCTAATGAAAAACTGTTTTTT. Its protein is CASSQAMTGANEKLFF.

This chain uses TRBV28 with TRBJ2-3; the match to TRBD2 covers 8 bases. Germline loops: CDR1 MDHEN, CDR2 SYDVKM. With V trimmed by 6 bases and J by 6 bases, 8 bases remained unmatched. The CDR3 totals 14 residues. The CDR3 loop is CASRRAGVGDTQYF. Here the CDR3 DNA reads TGTGCCAGCAGAAGAGCGGGAGTTGGCGATACGCAGTATTTT.

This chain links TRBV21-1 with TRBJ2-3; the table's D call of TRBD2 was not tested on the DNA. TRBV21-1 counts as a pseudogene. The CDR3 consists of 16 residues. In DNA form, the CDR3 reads TGTGCCAGCAGCAAAGCGGGTAGCGGTAGCACAGATACGCAGTATTTT. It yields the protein CASSKAGSGSTDTQYF.

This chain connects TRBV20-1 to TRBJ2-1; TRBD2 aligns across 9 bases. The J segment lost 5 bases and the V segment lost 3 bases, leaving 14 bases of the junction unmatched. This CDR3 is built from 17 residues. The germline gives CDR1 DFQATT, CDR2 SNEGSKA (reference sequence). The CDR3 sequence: CSASFVGLAITNNEQFF. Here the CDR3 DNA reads TGCAGTGCTAGTTTTGTTGGACTAGCGATTACCAACAATGAGCAGTTCTTC.

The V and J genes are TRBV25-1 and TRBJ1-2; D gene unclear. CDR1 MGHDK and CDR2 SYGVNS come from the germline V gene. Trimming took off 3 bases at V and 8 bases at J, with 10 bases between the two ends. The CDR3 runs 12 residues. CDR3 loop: CASSEPTRGYTF. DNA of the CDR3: TGTGCCAGCAGTGAGCCTACCCGGGGCTACACCTTC.

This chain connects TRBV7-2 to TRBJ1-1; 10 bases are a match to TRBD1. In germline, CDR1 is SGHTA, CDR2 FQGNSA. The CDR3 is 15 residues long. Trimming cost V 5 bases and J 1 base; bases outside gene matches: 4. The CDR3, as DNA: TGTGCCAGCAGCCCGACAGGGGGCCGGAACACTGAAGCTTTCTTT. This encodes CASSPTGGRNTEAFF.

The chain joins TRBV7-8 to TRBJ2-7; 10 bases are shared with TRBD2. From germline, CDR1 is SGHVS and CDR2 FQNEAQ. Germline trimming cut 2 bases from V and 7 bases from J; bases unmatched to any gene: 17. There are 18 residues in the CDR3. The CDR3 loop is CASSLNLAGVSAEREQYF. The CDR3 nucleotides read TGTGCCAGCAGCTTAAACCTAGCGGGAGTTTCCGCGGAAAGAGAGCAGTACTTC.

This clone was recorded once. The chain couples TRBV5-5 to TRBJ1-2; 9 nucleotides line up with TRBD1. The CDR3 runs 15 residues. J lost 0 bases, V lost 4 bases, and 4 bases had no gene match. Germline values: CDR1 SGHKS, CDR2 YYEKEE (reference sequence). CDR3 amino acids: CASSARTGANYGYTF. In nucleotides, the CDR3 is TGTGCCAGCAGCGCCCGGACAGGGGCTAACTATGGCTACACCTTC.

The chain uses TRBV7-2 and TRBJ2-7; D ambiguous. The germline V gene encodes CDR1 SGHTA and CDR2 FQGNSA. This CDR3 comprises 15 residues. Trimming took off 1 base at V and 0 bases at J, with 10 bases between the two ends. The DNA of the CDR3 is TGTGCCAGCAGCTTAGTTCCTGAGGCCTCCTACGAGCAGTACTTC. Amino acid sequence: CASSLVPEASYEQYF.